A single sample is the source of the 19 T cell receptor beta chains below, sequenced in a study of post-analysis software for immune sequencing data. Study outcomes and limitations: Controls showed lower frequencies than patients for 5 or 6 TRBV segments, and TRBV5-6, TRBV5-1 and TRBV20-1 were among these.

Sequencing libraries made from TCR beta cDNA carried unique molecular identifiers. TCRdb redid the calling of the PCR reads with MiXCR, one entry per CDR3 protein. This table holds about 200,000 distinct CDR3 sequences, approximately 29% found once. These TCRs are of unknown antigen specificity. Specimen: blood. These receptor sequences come from a girl aged 2-17 years with multiple sclerosis.

A remark on this clonotype: Being one base from a much bigger clone, this may be a read error. The chain carries TRBV7-2 and TRBJ2-3, with 10 bases that match TRBD2. Germline V gene sequence: CDR1 SGHTA, CDR2 FQGNSA. This CDR3 spans 15 amino acids. The CDR3: CASSFGLADTDTRYF. CDR3 sequence (DNA): TGTGCCAGCAGCTTCGGACTAGCGGACACAGATACGCGGTATTTT.

Many counts were recorded for this clonotype. V gene TRBV5-1 combines with J gene TRBJ2-7, with TRBD2 matching over 12 bases. This CDR3 has 15 residues. J lost 2 bases, V lost 4 bases, and 4 bases had no gene match. Germline CDR1 SGHRS, CDR2 YFSETQ. This CDR3 is CASSPRTSGAYEQYF. Written as DNA, the CDR3 is TGCGCCAGCAGCCCGAGGACTAGCGGGGCCTACGAGCAGTACTTC.

There are a few counts of this clonotype. The genes are TRBV5-1 and TRBJ2-2, with 8 bases lining up with TRBD1. After removal of 4 bases from V and 4 bases from J, the junction contained 12 bases not matched to a gene. The V gene's germline CDR1 is SGHRS and CDR2 YFSETQ. The CDR3 loop spans 17 amino acids. CDR3 nucleotides: TGCGCCAGCAGCCCCTTCCCCGGACAGGGCGGCACCGGGGAGCTGTTTTTT. This translates into CASSPFPGQGGTGELFF.

J is TRBJ2-3 and V is TRBV7-9; unclear D gene. V lost 0 bases and J 2 bases, leaving 9 bases between the germline ends. The V gene's germline CDR1 is SEHNR and CDR2 FQNEAQ (reference sequence). This CDR3 has 15 amino acids. The CDR3 loop is CASSLAGGFTDTQYF. CDR3 DNA: TGTGCCAGCAGCTTAGCAGGCGGCTTCACAGATACGCAGTATTTT.

The chain couples TRBV12-3 or TRBV12-4 to TRBJ1-2; possibly TRBD1 for D (6 bases). The CDR3 is 14 amino acids. V was pared by 4 bases and J by 5 bases, with 14 bases between. CDR3 bases: TGTGCCAGCAGTTCCTTGGCAGGGGCGTATGGCTACACCTTC. It translates to CASSSLAGAYGYTF.

This clonotype was observed many times. CDR3 region: CASSLLGYGYTF. CDR3 bases: TGTGCCAGCAGTTTGCTCGGCTATGGCTACACCTTC. The rearrangement joins TRBV28 to TRBJ1-2, with unresolved D. This CDR3 is built from 12 residues. The germline V gene encodes CDR1 MDHEN and CDR2 SYDVKM. V dropped 3 bases and J dropped 4 bases, with 6 bases sitting between them.

Here the CDR3 reads CASGGRGGVNTEAFF. The CDR3, as DNA: TGTGCCAGCGGTGGTCGTGGGGGGGTGAACACTGAAGCTTTCTTT. The rearrangement uses TRBV28 and TRBJ1-1; perhaps TRBD1 as D (5 bases). There are 15 residues in the CDR3. The germline V gene encodes CDR1 MDHEN and CDR2 SYDVKM. V was trimmed by 8 bases and J by 0 bases, leaving 16 bases between them.

This clonotype was counted many times. The V call is TRBV4-2, the J call TRBJ2-7; D is unclear. Trimming cost V 2 bases and J 2 bases, with 10 bases left between them. The CDR3 length is 14 residues. Germline loops: CDR1 LGHNA, CDR2 YNFKEQ. The CDR3 loop reads CASSQTTFAYEQYF. The DNA for the CDR3 is TGTGCCAGCAGCCAAACGACTTTTGCCTACGAGCAGTACTTC.

This clonotype was seen a few times. The chain couples TRBV5-1 to TRBJ2-2; 7 positions agree with TRBD2. From germline, CDR1 is SGHRS and CDR2 YFSETQ. This CDR3 has 16 residues. The V segment lost 3 bases and the J segment 1 base; nucleotides outside the gene matches: 6. Here the CDR3 DNA reads TGCGCCAGCAGCTGGGGGGGACTCATGAACACCGGGGAGCTGTTTTTT. Encoded protein: CASSWGGLMNTGELFF.

This clonotype was seen only a few times. The chain uses TRBV7-9 and TRBJ1-1; D possibly corresponds to TRBD1 (6 bases). The V gene's germline CDR1 is SEHNR and CDR2 FQNEAQ (reference sequence). Trimming took off 3 bases at V and 8 bases at J, with 13 bases between the two ends. This CDR3 region has 13 residues. CDR3 protein: CASSLTTGTEAFF. CDR3 coding DNA: TGTGCCAGCAGCTTGACAACCGGGACAGAAGCTTTCTTT.

This clonotype has more than one count but fewer than ten. V is TRBV5-1 and J is TRBJ1-2; the D is unclear. The CDR3 is 14 residues long. V was shortened by 0 bases and J by 4 bases, with 10 bases between the two germline ends. Germline CDR1 SGHRS, CDR2 YFSETQ. As DNA, the CDR3 is TGCGCCAGCAGCTTGGCATTCGGGGTCTATGGCTACACCTTC. This encodes CASSLAFGVYGYTF.

This clonotype was counted a few times. The rearrangement joins TRBV12-3 or TRBV12-4 to TRBJ2-2; D is ambiguous. The CDR3 consists of 14 residues. Trimming pared 11 bases from V and 2 bases from J, leaving 15 bases between. CDR3 sequence reads: CAGSGLGNTGELFF. The CDR3 nucleotides read TGTGCCGGATCCGGGCTAGGCAACACCGGGGAGCTGTTTTTT.

This clonotype was detected ten times or more. The chain recombines TRBV12-3 or TRBV12-4 with TRBJ1-2; weak D call: TRBD1 (6 bases). The ends were cut back, 4 bases at V and 8 bases at J, with 17 bases in the middle. The CDR3 runs to 14 residues. The CDR3 spells CASSYQQGAGGYTF. The CDR3 coding sequence is TGTGCCAGCAGTTATCAACAGGGAGCAGGCGGCTACACCTTC.

The sample holds many counts of this clonotype. This chain links TRBV28 with TRBJ2-1; D ambiguous. The CDR3 spans 13 residues. Trimming stripped 1 base from V and 6 bases from J, with 7 bases between. Per germline, CDR1 MDHEN and CDR2 SYDVKM. The CDR3, as DNA: TGTGCCAGCAGTTTATCGCGGTCCAATGAGCAGTTCTTC. Encoded protein: CASSLSRSNEQFF. The variable domain in full, completed from reference TRBV28 and TRBJ2-1, reads DVKVTQSSRYLVKRTGEKVFLECVQDMDHENMFWYRQDPGLGLRLIYFSYDVKMKEKGDIPEGYSVSREKKERFSLILESASTNQTSMYLCASSLSRSNEQFFGPGTRLTVL.

This clonotype was seen ten or more times. The J gene is TRBJ2-2, the V gene TRBV15; D might be TRBD1 (5 bases). In germline, CDR1 is LNHNV, CDR2 YYDKDF (reference sequence). CDR3 length equals 17 residues. V was clipped by 0 bases and J by 5 bases, with 16 bases between them. In nucleotides, the CDR3 is TGTGCCACCAGCAGAGATCGTCCGCAGGGTGGGACCGGGGAGCTGTTTTTT. This sequence encodes CATSRDRPQGGTGELFF.

Notes on this clonotype: A read error is possible here, since a much larger clone lies one base away. The rearrangement uses TRBV5-1 and TRBJ1-1; the D gene is possibly TRBD1 (5 bases). Germline V gene sequence: CDR1 SGHRS, CDR2 YFSETQ. The CDR3 is made up of 14 amino acids. The V end was cut by 1 base, the J end by 1 base, with 8 bases between. The CDR3 nucleotides are TGCGCCAGCAGCTTGTTCGGGGCGAACACTGAAGCTTTCTTT. It encodes CASSLFGANTEAFF.

This chain connects TRBV6-1 to TRBJ1-2; D uncertain. The germline V gene encodes CDR1 MNHNS and CDR2 SASEGT. The ends were cut back, 4 bases at V and 8 bases at J, with 14 bases in the middle. This CDR3 contains 13 residues. CDR3 DNA: TGTGCCAGCAGTGCCTCGCGGACTCTGGGCTACACCTTC. As protein: CASSASRTLGYTF.

The chain joins TRBV30 to TRBJ1-1; 12 bases are shared with TRBD1. The CDR3 contains 16 residues. Unmatched junction bases numbered 6, after V lost 1 base and J lost 3 bases. CDR1 is GTSNPN, CDR2 SVGIG, per germline (reference sequence). CDR3 sequence reads: CAWSARDRGQDTEAFF. For the CDR3, the DNA is TGTGCCTGGAGTGCCCGGGACAGGGGGCAAGACACTGAAGCTTTCTTT.

As to this clonotype: The junction does not match germline at one end; this may be a read error. The chain joins TRBV29-1 to TRBJ2-1, with TRBD2 identical over 8 bases. Germline CDR1 is SQVTM and CDR2 is ANQGSEA. This CDR3 has 14 residues. The CDR3 loop reads CGVEAGETYNEQFF. CDR3 nucleotide sequence: TGCGGCGTTGAAGCGGGAGAGACCTACAATGAGCAGTTCTTC.